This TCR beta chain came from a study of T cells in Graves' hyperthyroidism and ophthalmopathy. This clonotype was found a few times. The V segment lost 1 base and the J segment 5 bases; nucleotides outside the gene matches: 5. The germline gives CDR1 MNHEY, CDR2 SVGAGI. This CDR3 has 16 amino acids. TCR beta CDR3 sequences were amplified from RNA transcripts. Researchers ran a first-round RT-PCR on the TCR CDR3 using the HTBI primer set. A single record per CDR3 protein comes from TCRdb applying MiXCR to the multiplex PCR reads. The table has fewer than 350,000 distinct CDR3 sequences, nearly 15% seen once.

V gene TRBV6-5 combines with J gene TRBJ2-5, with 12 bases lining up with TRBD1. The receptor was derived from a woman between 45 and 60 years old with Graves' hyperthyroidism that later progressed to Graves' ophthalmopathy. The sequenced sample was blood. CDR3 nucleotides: TGTGCCAGCAGTTACTTCCGGGACAGGGGGCCCGAGACCCAGTACTTC. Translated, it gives CASSYFRDRGPETQYF.